These 26 T cell receptor beta chains originate from one sample sequenced in a study of cytomegalovirus exposure and HLA in healthy donors. Researchers ran the PCR with 60 Vbeta and 13 Jbeta primers. The repertoire was sequenced with immunoSEQ multiplex PCR; TCRdb's copy has only in-frame clones and lacks some. This sample has about 140,000 clones; 70% occur once, and the top ten carry roughly 1.7%. The sequenced sample consisted of PBMCs. The receptor source for this set is a woman aged 25 to 39 in good health and CMV-seronegative.

V usage is TRBV7-3 and J usage is TRBJ2-7, with D possibly being TRBD1 (7 bases). Germline V gene sequence: CDR1 SGHTA, CDR2 FQGTGA. The CDR3 contains 13 residues. Trimming removed 3 bases at V and 7 bases at J, with 13 bases between. The CDR3 DNA sequence: TGTGCCAGCAGCTTTGGTCAGGGGGGAGAGCAGTACTTC. As protein: CASSFGQGGEQYF.

This clone came up once. CDR3 sequence (DNA): TGTGCCAGTAGTATCGCTAGCGGGAGTTATAGGAATGAGCAGTTCTTC. This gives the protein CASSIASGSYRNEQFF. The chain recombines TRBV19 with TRBJ2-1; 10 positions match TRBD2. This CDR3 contains 16 residues. Germline CDR1 LNHDA, CDR2 SQIVND (reference sequence). The J segment lost 7 bases and the V segment lost 3 bases, leaving 9 bases of the junction unmatched.

V usage is TRBV5-6 and J usage is TRBJ2-7; 9 nucleotides agree with TRBD1. The CDR3 covers 14 residues. CDR1 and CDR2 (germline): SGHDT, YYEEEE. The ends lost 4 bases at V and 6 bases at J; junction bases unmatched: 8. Here the CDR3 reads CASSGPGQGIEQYF. DNA of the CDR3: TGTGCCAGCAGCGGCCCGGGACAGGGCATCGAGCAGTACTTC.

This clone was recorded a few times. V is TRBV19 and J is TRBJ2-2; the D gene is possibly TRBD2 (7 bases). CDR1 is LNHDA and CDR2 is SQIVND in the germline V gene (reference sequence). The germline V and J ends were trimmed by 0 bases and 5 bases, with 10 bases remaining between them. The CDR3 covers 15 residues. The CDR3 coding sequence is TGTGCCAGTAGTATAGACGGGGGGCCAACCGGGGAGCTGTTTTTT. Residues: CASSIDGGPTGELFF.

The rearrangement joins TRBV12-5 to TRBJ1-2; 12 nucleotides line up with TRBD1. After removal of 2 bases from V and 0 bases from J, the junction contained 7 bases not matched to a gene. The germline CDR1 and CDR2 sequences are LGHNT and FRNRAP. The CDR3 has 18 amino acids. CDR3: CASGLTRDRGLPNYGYTF. CDR3 nucleotides: TGTGCTAGTGGTTTGACCCGGGACAGGGGGCTCCCTAACTATGGCTACACCTTC.

The chain links TRBV7-3 to TRBJ2-7; 10 bases map to TRBD1. The CDR3 extends over 19 amino acids. Trimming removed 3 bases from V and 0 bases from J; junction bases left unmatched: 14. The germline CDR1 and CDR2 sequences are SGHTA and FQGTGA. Here the CDR3 DNA reads TGTGCCAGCAGCTTTTCAAACCGGGACAGGGGCCGCGACTCCTACGAGCAGTACGTC. It is translated as CASSFSNRDRGRDSYEQYV.

The rearrangement joins TRBV10-3 to TRBJ1-5, with TRBD1 as a possible D gene (5 bases). V lost 10 bases, J lost 5 bases, and 18 bases lay in between. CDR1 and CDR2 from the germline V gene are ENHRY and SYGVKD. The CDR3 has 14 amino acids. As DNA, the CDR3 is TGTGCCACCACGATAGAAGACAGTCATCAGCCCCAGCATTTT. Protein product: CATTIEDSHQPQHF.

This clone showed up just a few times. V gene TRBV7-2 combines with J gene TRBJ1-3; no firm D call. Trimming took 0 bases from V and 16 from J, leaving 10 bases between them. Germline V lookup: CDR1 SGHTA, CDR2 FQGNSA. The CDR3 length is 11 residues. The CDR3 DNA reads TGTGCCAGCAGCTTAGCAGGCACAGCTTATTTT. As protein: CASSLAGTAYF.

This clone came up once. The J gene is TRBJ1-1, the V gene TRBV18, with D possibly matching TRBD1 (6 bases). The V gene's germline CDR1 is KGHSH and CDR2 LQKENI. Trimming shortened V by 3 bases and J by 1 base, and 21 bases separated the two germline ends. This CDR3 comprises 18 residues. CDR3 protein: CASSPTFGLGTRNTEAFF. The DNA for the CDR3 is TGTGCCAGCTCACCTACTTTTGGGCTTGGGACAAGGAACACTGAAGCTTTCTTT.

The chain combines TRBV5-1 with TRBJ2-2; the match to TRBD2 covers 8 bases. CDR1 and CDR2 (germline): SGHRS, YFSETQ. This CDR3 is built from 15 residues. V shed 6 bases and J 3 bases; nucleotides not matched to a gene: 7. The CDR3 DNA follows: TGCGCCAGCACCCGACCGGGGGGGGACACCGGGGAGCTGTTTTTT. It encodes CASTRPGGDTGELFF.

The chain recombines TRBV2 with TRBJ1-4; 8 bases line up with TRBD1. The germline CDR1 and CDR2 sequences are SNHLY and FYNNEI. With 6 bases clipped from V and 7 bases from J, the junction kept 10 bases outside the gene matches. The CDR3 spans 15 residues. The CDR3 reads CASSQQGDAGEKLFF. DNA of the CDR3: TGTGCCAGCAGCCAACAGGGGGACGCGGGTGAAAAACTGTTTTTT.

V and J are TRBV4-2 and TRBJ2-5; D possibly corresponds to TRBD1 (6 bases). Germline V gene data show CDR1 as LGHNA and CDR2 as YNFKEQ. The CDR3 extends over 15 amino acids. Trimming cost V 3 bases and J 5 bases, with 16 bases left between them. In DNA form, the CDR3 reads TGTGCCAGCAGCCAGCTACAGGGATCAGAGGAGACCCAGTACTTC. Protein: CASSQLQGSEETQYF.

The chain is built from TRBV6-5 and TRBJ2-7; TRBD2 is a possible D gene (5 bases). Germline CDR1 is MNHEY and CDR2 is SVGAGI. Trimming removed 5 bases at V and 2 bases at J, with 13 bases between. The CDR3 has 14 residues. In DNA form, the CDR3 reads TGTGCCAGCAGTCATGGACTCCGGCCCTACGAGCAGTACTTC. Translated, it gives CASSHGLRPYEQYF.

The CDR3 protein is CASSSGAGTSAFF. In DNA, the CDR3 is TGTGCCAGCAGCTCTGGAGCCGGGACAAGTGCTTTCTTT. The rearrangement joins TRBV5-6 to TRBJ1-1, with D perhaps matching TRBD1 (6 bases). This CDR3 region has 13 residues. CDR1 is SGHDT, CDR2 YYEEEE, per germline. Trimming took 3 bases from V and 11 from J, leaving 17 bases between them.

Note on this clone: This sample also contains other DNA sequences that code for the same CDR3. This chain connects TRBV18 to TRBJ2-1; tentative D call: TRBD1 (6 bases). The CDR3 length is 15 residues. V was pared by 3 bases and J by 6 bases, with 15 bases between. The germline gives CDR1 KGHSH, CDR2 LQKENI. CDR3 protein: CASSPTGFLGNEQFF. The CDR3 nucleotides are TGTGCCAGCTCACCTACAGGGTTTTTAGGCAATGAGCAGTTCTTC.

This chain links TRBV6-1 with TRBJ1-2; TRBD1 aligns across 9 bases. The length of the CDR3 is 12 residues. Trimming cost V 4 bases and J 9 bases; bases outside gene matches: 3. Looked up from germline, CDR1 is MNHNS and CDR2 is SASEGT. The CDR3 DNA reads TGTGCCAGCAGTGGGACAGGGGAGAGCTACACCTTC. As protein: CASSGTGESYTF.

This clone was picked up a small number of times. The genes are TRBV6-6 and TRBJ1-1; no firm D call. The CDR3 totals 14 residues. Germline CDR1 is MNHNY and CDR2 is SVGAGI (reference sequence). V was clipped by 0 bases and J by 8 bases, with 13 bases between them. The CDR3 coding sequence is TGTGCCAGCAGTTACTCGAATGGAGGGTCCGAAGCTTTCTTT. Translation gives CASSYSNGGSEAFF.

This clone was observed a few times. This chain connects TRBV19 to TRBJ2-1; no reliable D call. CDR3 size: 14 residues. Trimming removed 3 bases at V and 7 bases at J, with 13 bases between. Germline lookup yields CDR1 LNHDA and CDR2 SQIVND (reference sequence). The CDR3 protein is CASSIGPLWNEQFF. CDR3 nucleotide sequence: TGTGCCAGTAGTATTGGGCCCCTTTGGAATGAGCAGTTCTTC.

This clone was detected only once. The chain carries TRBV13 and TRBJ2-3, with 13 nucleotides matching TRBD2. Germline CDR1 is PRHDT and CDR2 is FYEKMQ (reference sequence). The CDR3 runs 17 residues. With V trimmed by 7 bases and J by 3 bases, 10 bases remained unmatched. The CDR3 DNA reads TGTGCCAGCATCCTTCGGACTAGCGGGGGAGGGACAGATACGCAGTATTTT. Encoded protein: CASILRTSGGGTDTQYF.

V is TRBV4-1 and J is TRBJ2-2; D is ambiguous. This CDR3 has 15 amino acids. Germline lookup yields CDR1 MGHRA and CDR2 YSYEKL. V lost 0 bases and J lost 4, with 9 bases in between. In DNA, the CDR3 is TGCGCCAGCAGCCAAGAGATGGCCATCACCGGGGAGCTGTTTTTT. Its protein product is CASSQEMAITGELFF.

This rearrangement joins TRBV27 to TRBJ2-1, with TRBD2 matching over 7 bases. The CDR3 spans 16 residues. With V trimmed by 6 bases and J by 9 bases, 17 bases remained unmatched. CDR1 is MNHEY and CDR2 is SMNVEV in the germline V gene (reference sequence). CDR3 DNA: TGTGCCAGCAGGGCCCGGGCGGGAGAAATTTTTGGTGAGCAGTTCTTC. Protein: CASRARAGEIFGEQFF.

The V call is TRBV5-1, the J call TRBJ1-1; no clear D gene. Trimming pared 4 bases from V and 5 bases from J, leaving 18 bases between. The CDR3 is 15 residues long. Germline-derived CDR1 and CDR2 are SGHRS and YFSETQ. Written as DNA, the CDR3 is TGCGCCAGCAGCCCCGGACTGGGGTTAGGGACTGAAGCTTTCTTT. Translated: CASSPGLGLGTEAFF.

The chain carries TRBV11-3 and TRBJ2-1, with 8 bases aligning to TRBD2. Germline V gene data show CDR1 as SGHNT and CDR2 as YENEEA. This CDR3 contains 17 residues. After removal of 5 bases from V and 15 bases from J, the junction contained 24 bases not matched to a gene. The CDR3 nucleotides read TGTGCCAGCAGCACTCAACAGCATGTGGTAGCGGGGTCTGAGGGGTTCTTC. As protein: CASSTQQHVVAGSEGFF.

This sequence joins TRBV5-6 and TRBJ2-5; D gene uncertain. Looked up from germline, CDR1 is SGHDT and CDR2 is YYEEEE. CDR3 length: 12 amino acids. V was shortened by 0 bases and J by 4 bases, with 4 bases between the two germline ends. CDR3 in DNA: TGTGCCAGCAGCTTGGCCTTAGAGACCCAGTACTTC. Protein sequence: CASSLALETQYF. Variable domain in full (rest from reference TRBV5-6 and TRBJ2-5): DAGVTQSPTHLIKTRGQQVTLRCSPKSGHDTVSWYQQALGQGPQFIFQYYEEEERQRGNFPDRFSGHQFPNYSSELNVNALLLGDSALYLCASSLALETQYFGPGTRLLVL.

The rearrangement uses TRBV5-1 and TRBJ2-1; 8 bases line up with TRBD2. The CDR3 totals 16 residues. Germline V gene sequence: CDR1 SGHRS, CDR2 YFSETQ. Unmatched junction bases numbered 6, after V lost 0 bases and J lost 4 bases. Written as DNA, the CDR3 is TGCGCCAGCAGCTTGGCCCCGCGGGGGGATTACAATGAGCAGTTCTTC. Translation: CASSLAPRGDYNEQFF. The entire variable domain, with the rest obtained from reference TRBV5-1 and TRBJ2-1, is as follows: KAGVTQTPRYLIKTRGQQVTLSCSPISGHRSVSWYQQTPGQGLQFLFEYFSETQRNKGNFPGRFSGRQFSNSRSEMNVSTLELGDSALYLCASSLAPRGDYNEQFFGPGTRLTVL.

This chain connects TRBV2 to TRBJ1-2, with TRBD1 identical over 7 bases. V lost 5 bases and J lost 4; bases outside the gene matches: 10. The CDR3 covers 15 residues. Germline V lookup: CDR1 SNHLY, CDR2 FYNNEI. In nucleotides, the CDR3 is TGTGCCAGCAGTCGTACAGGGGCAGCTGTCTATGGCTACACCTTC. Protein product: CASSRTGAAVYGYTF.